The 7 T cell receptor beta chains below were found in one sample sequenced in a study of blood T cell repertoires in COVID-19 (dated by TCRdb to 2018 to 2021). The library was prepared using the immunoSEQ multiplex PCR assay. The source is immuneACCESS, and TCRdb retained only in-frame sequences with V and J called. Part of the clones is not carried over; for the studies checked, unresolved V genes explain less than half of this, and the remainder is unexplained. The table for this sample lists over 300,000 clones; approximately 87% of them were counted only once. About 0.89% of the sample is in the top ten clones. The sequenced sample consisted of PBMCs or T cells enriched from blood (not recorded which). The receptors derive from a woman aged 25 to 39 with acute COVID-19.

About this clone: One end of the junction fails to match germline, which may point to a read error. CDR3 nucleotides: TGTGCCAGCAGCTTGGGAGGGGGGGCGTCTCTGGACTTC. Its protein product is CASSLGGGASLDF. The chain is built from TRBV7-8 and TRBJ2-7, with D maybe TRBD2 (7 bases). CDR3 size: 13 residues. Germline-derived CDR1 and CDR2 are SGHVS and FQNEAQ.

The chain is built from TRBV20-1 and TRBJ1-1; no clear D gene. V dropped 6 bases and J dropped 0 bases, with 5 bases sitting between them. Germline lookup yields CDR1 DFQATT and CDR2 SNEGSKA (reference sequence). The CDR3 has 11 residues. This CDR3 reads CSAQLNTEAFF. The CDR3 bases are TGCAGTGCCCAATTGAACACTGAAGCTTTCTTT.

The V and J genes are TRBV2 and TRBJ1-1; D not certain. This CDR3 has 15 amino acids. From germline, CDR1 is SNHLY and CDR2 FYNNEI. Deletions cut 7 bases from V and 0 bases from J, with 15 bases between. This CDR3 is CASTRPGELNTEAFF. The CDR3 DNA is TGTGCCAGCACCCGTCCGGGAGAACTGAACACTGAAGCTTTCTTT.

V and J are TRBV3-1 (or the pseudogene TRBV3-2) and TRBJ1-6; 11 bases agree with TRBD1. CDR3 length: 17 amino acids. Germline values: CDR1 LGHDT, CDR2 YNNKEL (reference sequence). Trimming removed 2 bases from V and 7 bases from J; junction bases left unmatched: 7. CDR3 sequence: CASSQYLGQGANSPLHF. The DNA of the CDR3 is TGTGCCAGCAGCCAATACTTAGGACAGGGGGCCAATTCACCCCTCCACTTT.

The V call is TRBV2, the J call TRBJ1-2, with a tentative D call TRBD1 (5 bases). Trimming cost V 1 base and J 8 bases, with 8 bases left between them. Germline V lookup: CDR1 SNHLY, CDR2 FYNNEI. The CDR3 has 12 residues. The CDR3 loop is CASSEDRGGYTF. For the CDR3, the DNA is TGTGCCAGCAGTGAAGATCGGGGGGGCTACACCTTC.

CDR3 sequence reads: CASSFYTGNTEAFF. CDR3 nucleotide sequence: TGTGCCAGCAGCTTCTATACAGGGAACACTGAAGCTTTCTTT. V and J are TRBV5-4 and TRBJ1-1, with D maybe TRBD1 (5 bases). The V end was cut by 2 bases, the J end by 1 base, with 9 bases between. The germline V gene encodes CDR1 SGHNT and CDR2 YYREEE (reference sequence). The CDR3 spans 14 residues.

The chain has TRBV6-1 and TRBJ1-2; 8 bases match TRBD1. The CDR3 extends over 15 amino acids. J was trimmed by 3 bases and V by 1 base; bases with no gene match: 4. Per germline, CDR1 MNHNS and CDR2 SASEGT. The CDR3 DNA reads TGTGCCAGCAGTGAAGGCACAGGGGGGTACTATGGCTACACCTTC. Its protein is CASSEGTGGYYGYTF.